This T cell receptor beta chain was profiled in a study of response to subunit inactivated influenza vaccine. Findings and caveats of the study: That few new T cells are recruited by each seasonal influenza vaccination was the authors' suggestion.

MiXCR was run by TCRdb on the RT-PCR reads, yielding one entry per CDR3 protein. The table lists fewer than 700,000 distinct CDR3 sequences, roughly 13% of them singletons. As to this clonotype: Antigen: not known.

The sequenced sample was PBMCs from blood, obtained roughly 6 weeks after vaccination. The receptor comes from a man over 45 who received an inactivated influenza vaccine.

The chain's CDR3 is CASGQGRRETQYF. The DNA for the CDR3 is TGTGCCAGCGGCCAGGGGAGGAGAGAGACCCAGTACTTC. The J gene is TRBJ2-5, the V gene TRBV7-8; D is tentatively TRBD1 or TRBD2 (6 bases each). Trimming removed 8 bases from V and 4 bases from J, with 14 bases in between. Germline V gene lookup returns CDR1 SGHVS and CDR2 FQNEAQ. The CDR3 has 13 residues.